The sequence of this T cell receptor beta chain was determined in a study of T cell repertoires in cytomegalovirus infection (dated by TCRdb to 2018 to 2020). Looking at the study overall: Donor HLA type was relevant to the analysis, as public TCR beta signatures indicated carriage of CMV infection together with the matching HLA type.

Findings and caveats that apply to the study as a whole: In the ex vivo response, HLA-C-restricted CMV-specific TCR beta clonotypes were dominant, and in two of eight donors the single most frequent clonotype came from this HLA-C-restricted group. Cumulative frequency of public TCR beta family members discriminated carriers of CMV infection plus the relevant HLA type in this cohort and an independent approximately 370-donor cohort.

TCRdb names Illumina HiSeq 1500 as the instrument used. Through fastp at Q25 and MiXCR, TCRdb rebuilt clones from the public reads, retaining in-frame beta chains. For every CDR3 protein sequence, its rows merge into one entry that carries the most common genes and DNA. The sample table shows 150,000 to 200,000 distinct CDR3 sequences, and approximately 15% are seen once. Over 25% of the sample is in the top ten clones. CDR1 and CDR2 (PRHDT, FYEKMQ) derive from the germline V gene (reference sequence). Trimming accounts for 6 bases at V and 5 bases at J, while the number of junction bases matched to no gene is 4. Spanning cysteine to phenylalanine, the CDR3 consists of 13 amino acids. The retained sequence is limited to the CDR3, 39 bases, with the frame set at the first base. This clonotype occurred a few times. The clone's antigen remains unknown. Within one base of it there is no much larger clone, and no base qualities were kept.

The source of this sequence is a human donor in good health (CMV status not recorded). Some clones in this sample may be carry-over from other donors' samples. The source material was PBMCs. Recombination linked TRBV13 to TRBJ2-1; a stretch of 7 junction bases matches TRBD2. The DNA sequence is as follows: TGTGCCAGCAGGCGGGAGTTAAACAATGAGCAGTTCTTC. Its protein reads: CASRRELNNEQFF.